Listed below are T cell receptor beta chains from one sample, sequenced in a study of response to subunit inactivated influenza vaccine. TCRdb independently ran MiXCR on the RT-PCR reads; one entry per CDR3 protein. The table has about 700,000 distinct CDR3 sequences, 13% to 15% seen once; the top ten hold roughly 7.6%. Sequenced material: PBMCs from blood, taken approximately 15 days before vaccination. Receptors were obtained from a man in his forties or fifties who received an inactivated influenza vaccine. Both conserved end residues are part of each CDR3. A D gene is named only where the DNA matches it firmly. Rows may omit the clone size; those that give it use once, few, many or a size class.

d_call	clone_size	v_call	j_call	cdr3_nt	cdr3_aa
-	-	TRBV10-3	TRBJ2-5	TGTGCCATCAGTGAGTCAGGAAACGAAGAGACCCAGTACTTC	CAISESGNEETQYF
-	-	TRBV6-5	TRBJ2-5	TGTGCCAGCAGTTACTCCGGGTCCCAAGAGACCCAGTACTTC	CASSYSGSQETQYF
TRBD2	many	TRBV5-1	TRBJ2-1	TGCGCCAGCAGCTTTCGTTCGGGAGGGTACAATGAGCAGTTCTTC	CASSFRSGGYNEQFF
-	-	TRBV28	TRBJ2-3	TGTGCCAGCAGTTTCCGGCAGCTTACCACAGATACGCAGTATTTT	CASSFRQLTTDTQYF
-	few	TRBV11-2	TRBJ1-6	TGTGCCAGCAGCTTAGCCATACTAAATTCACCCCTCCACTTT	CASSLAILNSPLHF
TRBD2	few	TRBV9	TRBJ2-5	TGTGCCAGCAGCGTAGTAGGAGCGGGGATCCAAGAGACCCAGTACTTC	CASSVVGAGIQETQYF
TRBD2	-	TRBV12-3/TRBV12-4	TRBJ2-1	TGTGCCAGCAGTCTTAGCGGGACCGCCCAAGGTGAGCAGTTCTTC	CASSLSGTAQGEQFF
TRBD2	many	TRBV10-3	TRBJ2-1	TGTGCCATCATGGGGGGGGAGAGCTCCTACAATGAGCAGTTCTTC	CAIMGGESSYNEQFF
-	-	TRBV11-2	TRBJ1-3	TGTGCCAGCCGCAGCCCCTCTGGAAACACCATATATTTT	CASRSPSGNTIYF
-	few	TRBV6-6	TRBJ1-1	TGTGCCAGCAGTTACTCGAGCTCCCGGATGGCTTTCTTT	CASSYSSSRMAFF
TRBD1	few	TRBV3-1	TRBJ2-7	TGTGCCAGCAGCCAAGACGGGACAGGGAGCTCCTACGAGCAGTACTTC	CASSQDGTGSSYEQYF
-	-	TRBV9	TRBJ2-5	TGTGCCAGCAGCGTAGGTGTCAGCTGGATGGAGACCCAGTACTTC	CASSVGVSWMETQYF
TRBD1	few	TRBV4-3	TRBJ2-3	TGCGCCAGCAGCCAAGGGGGCACCGGGACAGGGGGGACAGATACGCAGTATTTT	CASSQGGTGTGGTDTQYF
-	-	TRBV9	TRBJ2-2	TGTGCCAGCAGCGTCGAGTTGCGACTCACCGGGGAGCTGTTTTTT	CASSVELRLTGELFF
TRBD1	few	TRBV10-3	TRBJ2-7	TGTGCCATCAGTGGACAGGGGGCCGGGATGGACGAGCAGTACTTC	CAISGQGAGMDEQYF
-	many	TRBV6-5	TRBJ2-1	TGTGCCAGCAGTTTCGACCAGGGACGATACAATGAGCAGTTCTTC	CASSFDQGRYNEQFF
-	few	TRBV7-3	TRBJ2-2	TGTGCCAGCAGCCCCAAAGGCAGGGGGGGAACGAACACCGGGGAGCTGTTTTTT	CASSPKGRGGTNTGELFF
-	-	TRBV4-3	TRBJ2-7	TGCGCCAGCAGCCAGTCGTTGGTCCAGTACGAGCAGTACTTC	CASSQSLVQYEQYF
-	few	TRBV14	TRBJ2-3	TGTGCCAGCAGCCGGCACAAGGGGATCGGCACAGATACGCAGTATTTT	CASSRHKGIGTDTQYF
-	-	TRBV4-2	TRBJ2-7	TGTGCCAGCAGCCCCAGCGGCACCGGCGACGGCAGCTCCTACGAGCAGTACTTC	CASSPSGTGDGSSYEQYF
-	-	TRBV4-3	TRBJ2-1	TGCGCCAGCAGCCAAGATACCCCCCAGGGTTCCTACAATGAGCAGTTCTTC	CASSQDTPQGSYNEQFF
-	few	TRBV4-2	TRBJ2-2	TGTGCCAGCAGCCAAAGGGGTCAGGGGCCCGGGGAGCTGTTTTTT	CASSQRGQGPGELFF
TRBD1	few	TRBV28	TRBJ2-1	TGTGCCAGCAGTACACCGGGACAGAGGTACAATGAGCAGTTCTTC	CASSTPGQRYNEQFF
-	-	TRBV7-9	TRBJ1-1	TGTGCCAGCAGCCCGGGGCCCAGCCGGGAGACTGAAGCTTTCTTT	CASSPGPSRETEAFF
-	few	TRBV6-5	TRBJ1-5	TGTGCCAGCAGTTACGTCCCTAATCAGCCCCAGCATTTT	CASSYVPNQPQHF
TRBD1	-	TRBV28	TRBJ2-1	TGTGCCAGCAGTTTATTGGGACAGGGGGCCGATGAGCAGTTCTTC	CASSLLGQGADEQFF
TRBD2	few	TRBV11-2	TRBJ2-2	TGTGCCAGCAGCTTAGATTGGACTAGCGGGAGCGCCAAAGCGAACACCGGGGAGCTGTTTTTT	CASSLDWTSGSAKANTGELFF
TRBD1	-	TRBV4-1	TRBJ2-5	TGCGCCAGCAGCCAAGCGGACAGGGTGGAAGAGACCCAGTACTTC	CASSQADRVEETQYF
-	-	TRBV25-1	TRBJ1-1	TGTGCCAGCAGTGAACTGGGGATCACTGAAGCTTTCTTT	CASSELGITEAFF
TRBD2	many	TRBV7-9	TRBJ2-1	TGTGCCAGCAGGCGCGGGGCCCGTACGGGGGGAAACAATGAGCAGTTCTTC	CASRRGARTGGNNEQFF
-	few	TRBV10-3	TRBJ2-3	TGTGCCGTCCGCCTAGCAAGAGATACGCAGTATTTT	CAVRLARDTQYF
TRBD2	few	TRBV28	TRBJ2-5	TGTGCCAGCACTGGAGGGACTAGCGGCACTATTCAAGAGACCCAGTACTTC	CASTGGTSGTIQETQYF
TRBD1	many	TRBV7-2	TRBJ2-5	TGTGCCAGCAGCGTGGGAATTACAGGGGTTCAAGAGACCCAGTACTTC	CASSVGITGVQETQYF
-	few	TRBV20-1	TRBJ2-1	TGCAGTGCGACCCCGCCGACCGCCTACGCCAATGAGCAGTTCTTC	CSATPPTAYANEQFF
-	-	TRBV20-1	TRBJ2-7	TGCAGTGCTGCAGTAGCCTACGAGCAGTACTTC	CSAAVAYEQYF
-	-	TRBV15	TRBJ1-5	TGTGCCACCAGCAGAGATCCGCAGGGAGGACAGCCCCAGCATTTT	CATSRDPQGGQPQHF
TRBD2	-	TRBV6-1	TRBJ2-1	TGTGCCAGCGCGCTCGGGACTAGCGGGACCAATGAGCAGTTCTTC	CASALGTSGTNEQFF
TRBD2	-	TRBV12-5	TRBJ2-1	TGTGCTAGTGGTCCCGACCCGGACACACCAGGAAGGGACGGGAGGACTTACAATGAGCAGTTCTTC	CASGPDPDTPGRDGRTYNEQFF
-	many	TRBV5-6	TRBJ1-1	TGTGCCAGCAGCTTGCCCGGGGGCCCTGAAGCTTTCTTT	CASSLPGGPEAFF
TRBD2	-	TRBV6-2/TRBV6-3	TRBJ2-1	TGTGCCAGCACCCGCGGGGCGGGGGTTTACAATGAGCAGTTCTTC	CASTRGAGVYNEQFF
TRBD1	many	TRBV30	TRBJ1-3	TGTGCCTGGAGCCGGGACAGGGGAAACACCATATATTTT	CAWSRDRGNTIYF
-	-	TRBV5-1	TRBJ2-5	TGCGCCAGCAGCTTACAGGGCCAAACACTACAAGAGACCCAGTACTTC	CASSLQGQTLQETQYF
-	many	TRBV5-5	TRBJ1-1	TGTGCCAGCAGCTTTGGGGGACGGACGAACACTGAAGCTTTCTTT	CASSFGGRTNTEAFF
-	-	TRBV30	TRBJ2-3	TGTGCCTGGAGTCTCTCTTGGGATACGCAGTATTTT	CAWSLSWDTQYF
-	-	TRBV7-9	TRBJ2-5	TGTGCCAGCAGCTTAGGACAGCGAGTGGAGACCCAGTACTTC	CASSLGQRVETQYF
-	few	TRBV14	TRBJ2-2	TGTGCCAGCAGACGGAATACCGACACCGGGGAGCTGTTTTTT	CASRRNTDTGELFF
-	-	TRBV6-6	TRBJ2-7	TGTGTCAGCAGTTACCTAGTCTCCTACGAGCAGTACTTC	CVSSYLVSYEQYF
TRBD1	-	TRBV20-1	TRBJ1-1	TGCAGTGCTAGGGGACAGGGGGCGCGGGGCGCTGAAGCTTTCTTT	CSARGQGARGAEAFF
TRBD1	-	TRBV15	TRBJ2-7	TGTGCCACCAGCAGGATTACAGGGGGCGAGCAGTACTTC	CATSRITGGEQYF
-	few	TRBV29-1	TRBJ2-2	TGCAGCGTTTCCGGCGGGGGCCGAACCGGGGAGCTGTTTTTT	CSVSGGGRTGELFF
-	-	TRBV12-3/TRBV12-4	TRBJ2-3	TGTGCCAGCAGTCCTGACCCACTGGGTAGCACAGATACGCAGTATTTT	CASSPDPLGSTDTQYF
TRBD1	-	TRBV7-6	TRBJ1-6	TGTGCCAGCAGCTGGGGGACAGGGGGCAATTCACCCCTCCACTTT	CASSWGTGGNSPLHF